This is a list of T cell receptor beta chains from one sample in a study of blood T cell repertoires in COVID-19. Assay: immunoSEQ multiplex PCR; the TCRdb copy retains only in-frame clones and omits some. The table includes 56,000 or so clones, around 84% detected once. Sequences were obtained from peripheral blood. The receptors were gathered from a woman aged 80 or over with acute or convalescent COVID-19. Both conserved end residues are part of each CDR3. Fields, in order: V gene, clone size, D gene, J gene, CDR3 protein, CDR3 DNA. D genes are given only for firm matches. Part of the rows lack a size; the others show once, few, many or a class for expanded clones.

TRBV7-8	once	TRBD2	TRBJ2-1	CASSLGSSGGAYEQFF	TGTGCCAGCAGCTTAGGCTCCAGCGGGGGGGCCTATGAGCAGTTCTTC
TRBV5-1	once	TRBD1	TRBJ1-3	CASSSNQGASGNTIYF	TGCGCCAGCAGCTCTAACCAGGGGGCTTCTGGAAACACCATATATTTT
TRBV5-1	-	-	TRBJ2-7	CASSTAGVRYEQYF	TGCGCCAGCAGCACGGCAGGGGTACGTTACGAGCAGTACTTC
TRBV19	-	-	TRBJ1-1	CASSTGITEAFF	TGTGCCAGTAGTACCGGGATCACTGAAGCTTTCTTT
TRBV6-4	few	TRBD1	TRBJ2-7	CASRRQGAHEQYF	TGTGCCAGCCGGCGGCAGGGGGCTCACGAGCAGTACTTC
TRBV11-2	-	TRBD1	TRBJ1-1	CASSLGRFGQGSNTEAFF	TGTGCCAGCAGCTTAGGACGGTTCGGACAGGGTTCGAACACTGAAGCTTTCTTT
TRBV24-1	few	TRBD2	TRBJ2-3	CATSETTSGGPTDTQYF	TGTGCCACCAGTGAAACCACTAGCGGGGGGCCAACAGATACGCAGTATTTT
TRBV24-1	-	TRBD1	TRBJ1-2	CATSDSFGTGNNYGYTF	TGTGCCACCAGTGACTCCTTTGGGACAGGGAATAACTATGGCTACACCTTC
TRBV5-1	-	-	TRBJ2-2	CASSETGLGTGELFF	TGCGCCAGCAGCGAAACGGGACTGGGCACCGGGGAGCTGTTTTTT
TRBV11-2	-	-	TRBJ2-5	CASSRSTGYQETQYF	TGTGCCAGCAGCCGAAGTACAGGGTACCAAGAGACCCAGTACTTC
TRBV18	-	TRBD1	TRBJ1-1	CASSPRGPRWDTEAFF	TGTGCCAGCTCACCCAGGGGGCCGAGGTGGGACACTGAAGCTTTCTTT
TRBV7-6	-	-	TRBJ1-2	CASSKGNTYGYTF	TGTGCCAGCAGCAAGGGGAACACCTATGGCTACACCTTC
TRBV5-8	-	-	TRBJ2-6	CASSTFTSSGANVLTF	TGTGCCAGCAGCACGTTCACCAGCTCTGGGGCCAACGTCCTGACTTTC
TRBV6-5	few	-	TRBJ1-1	CASLTVLSGAFF	TGTGCCAGCCTCACAGTGCTATCGGGGGCTTTCTTT
TRBV11-2	-	TRBD1	TRBJ2-5	CASSRDREETQYF	TGTGCCAGCAGCAGGGACAGGGAAGAGACCCAGTACTTC
TRBV18	-	TRBD1	TRBJ1-3	CASSPRQGVSGNTIYF	TGTGCCAGCTCACCGAGACAGGGAGTCTCTGGAAACACCATATATTTT
TRBV19	few	-	TRBJ1-1	CASSTQTVNTEAFF	TGTGCCAGTAGTACCCAGACAGTGAACACTGAAGCTTTCTTT
TRBV19	-	TRBD2	TRBJ2-1	CASSILAGGPYNEQFF	TGTGCCAGTAGTATTCTAGCGGGGGGGCCCTACAATGAGCAGTTCTTC